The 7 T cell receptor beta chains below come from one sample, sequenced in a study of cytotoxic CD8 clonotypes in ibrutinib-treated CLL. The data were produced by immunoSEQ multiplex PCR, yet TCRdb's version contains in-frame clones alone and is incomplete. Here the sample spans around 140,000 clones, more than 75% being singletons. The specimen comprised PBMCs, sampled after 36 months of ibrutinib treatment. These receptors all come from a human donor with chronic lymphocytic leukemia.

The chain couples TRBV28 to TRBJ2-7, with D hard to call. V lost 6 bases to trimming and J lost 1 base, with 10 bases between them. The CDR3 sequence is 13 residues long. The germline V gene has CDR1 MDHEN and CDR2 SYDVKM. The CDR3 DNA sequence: TGTGCCAGCAGACACAGAATTTCCTACGAGCAGTACTTC. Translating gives CASRHRISYEQYF.

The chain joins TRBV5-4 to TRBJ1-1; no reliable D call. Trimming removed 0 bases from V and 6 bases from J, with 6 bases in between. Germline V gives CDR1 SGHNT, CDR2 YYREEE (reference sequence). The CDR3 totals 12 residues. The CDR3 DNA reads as TGTGCCAGCAGCTTGGATTACGCTGAAGCTTTCTTT. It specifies CASSLDYAEAFF. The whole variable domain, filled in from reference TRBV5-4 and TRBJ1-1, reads ETGVTQSPTHLIKTRGQQVTLRCSSQSGHNTVSWYQQALGQGPQFIFQYYREEENGRGNFPPRFSGLQFPNYSSELNVNALELDDSALYLCASSLDYAEAFFGQGTRLTVV.

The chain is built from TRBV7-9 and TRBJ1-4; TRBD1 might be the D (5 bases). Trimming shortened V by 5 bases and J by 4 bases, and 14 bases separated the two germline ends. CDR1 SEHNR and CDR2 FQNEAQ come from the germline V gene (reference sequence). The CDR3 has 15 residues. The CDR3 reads CASSRLRGGNEKLFF. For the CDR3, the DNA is TGTGCCAGCAGCAGATTACGGGGCGGTAATGAAAAACTGTTTTTT.

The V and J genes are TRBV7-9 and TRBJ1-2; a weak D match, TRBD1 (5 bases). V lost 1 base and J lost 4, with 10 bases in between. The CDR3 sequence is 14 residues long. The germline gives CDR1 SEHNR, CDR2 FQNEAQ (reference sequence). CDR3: CASSLGDRVYGYTF. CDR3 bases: TGTGCCAGCAGCTTAGGAGACAGAGTCTATGGCTACACCTTC.

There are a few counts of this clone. CDR3 amino acids: CASSQYLSRRNEQFF. The CDR3 nucleotides read TGTGCCAGCAGCCAGTATCTTAGCCGGCGCAATGAGCAGTTCTTC. The rearrangement links TRBV14 to TRBJ2-1, with D uncertain. The CDR3 is 15 amino acids. The ends were cut back, 3 bases at V and 6 bases at J, with 15 bases in the middle. CDR1 and CDR2 (germline): SGHDN, FVKESK. The full variable domain, rest sourced from reference TRBV14 and TRBJ2-1, is EAGVTQFPSHSVIEKGQTVTLRCDPISGHDNLYWYRRVMGKEIKFLLHFVKESKQDESGMPNNRFLAERTGGTYSTLKVQPAELEDSGVYFCASSQYLSRRNEQFFGPGTRLTVL.

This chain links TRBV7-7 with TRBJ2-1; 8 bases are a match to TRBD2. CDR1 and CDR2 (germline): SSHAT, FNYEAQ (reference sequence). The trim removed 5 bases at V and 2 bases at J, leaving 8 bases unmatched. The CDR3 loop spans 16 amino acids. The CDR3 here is CASSQTSGLTYNEQFF. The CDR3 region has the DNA TGTGCCAGCAGCCAAACTAGCGGCCTGACCTACAATGAGCAGTTCTTC.

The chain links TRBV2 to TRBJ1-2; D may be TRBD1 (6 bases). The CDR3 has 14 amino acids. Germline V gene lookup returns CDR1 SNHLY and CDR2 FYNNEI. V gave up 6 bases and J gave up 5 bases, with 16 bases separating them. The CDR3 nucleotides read TGTGCCAGCAGCCTACAGGGCATAGGGTATGGCTACACCTTC. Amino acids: CASSLQGIGYGYTF.